A selection of T cell receptor beta chains follows, all from one sample in a study of cytomegalovirus exposure and HLA in healthy donors. Method: immunoSEQ multiplex PCR; TCRdb's copy keeps in-frame clones and lacks some. The sample consists of about 250,000 clones, less than 90% of them appearing once. The sequenced material came from PBMCs. These receptors all stem from a man aged 18 to 29 in good health and CMV-seropositive. Both conserved end residues are trimmed from each CDR3.

v_call,j_call,cdr3_aa
TRBV5-1,TRBJ1-1,ASSAGTANTEAF
TRBV7-2,TRBJ2-7,ASSLRDRALEQY
TRBV5-6,TRBJ1-4,ASSLLGSTNEKLF
TRBV6-1,TRBJ1-5,ASGRSGFGNQPQH
TRBV11-3,TRBJ2-2,ASSRSGNTGELF
TRBV4-1,TRBJ2-7,ASSHRIAGGSHEQY
TRBV5-6,TRBJ1-5,ASSSTGTNQPQH
TRBV6-5,TRBJ2-1,ASSTGLVSWNEQF
TRBV4-1,TRBJ2-6,ASSQEYAGSVRANVLT
TRBV5-1,TRBJ2-5,ASTQEGTAEETQY
TRBV27,TRBJ2-2,ASRWGAGAGELF
TRBV18,TRBJ1-1,ASSPGQGQRGAF
TRBV27,TRBJ2-5,ASSKKGGTGQETQY
TRBV5-1,TRBJ2-5,ASSLPGAEETQY